The clone carrying this TCR beta chain was counted many times. CDR3 length: 16 amino acids. Trimming took 7 bases from V and 1 from J, leaving 16 bases between them. TCRdb fed the RT-PCR reads into MiXCR, producing one record per CDR3 protein. This table holds more than 850,000 distinct CDR3 sequences, roughly 18% found once. The data were obtained in a study of patients and donors after allogeneic stem cell transplantation. Sequencing input: blood, either unsorted or a sorted T cell fraction (not recorded which). The sequence derives from a human donor who was either an allogeneic HSCT recipient or a stem cell or donor lymphocyte infusion donor (not recorded which). It is not recorded whose cells these are; they may come from a transplant donor. The rearrangement uses TRBV12-3 or TRBV12-4 and TRBJ2-2; tentative D call: TRBD1 (6 bases). CDR3 in DNA: TGTGCCAGCAAAAAACCCGGGACACAGAACACCGGGGAGCTGTTTTTT. Translating gives CASKKPGTQNTGELFF.